A single sample gave rise to the 32 T cell receptor beta chains below, sequenced in a study of blood T cell repertoires in COVID-19. The method was immunoSEQ multiplex PCR; TCRdb's version includes in-frame clones alone and lacks a portion of them. The data hold approximately 250,000 clones, with around nine tenths observed a single time. The sample was peripheral blood. The receptor set was obtained from a woman aged 55-69 years with COVID-19, enrolled during active disease.

The table lists this clone with a few counts. V gene TRBV21-1 combines with J gene TRBJ2-7; no DNA check was done on the table's D call, TRBD2. TRBV21-1 is reported as a pseudogene. The CDR3 totals 15 residues. DNA for the CDR3: TGTGCCAGCAGCAAAGAGAGCGGGAGCACCTACGAGCAGTACTTC. Translated: CASSKESGSTYEQYF.

This clone came up once. The same CDR3 arises from other DNA sequences in this sample as well. This rearrangement joins TRBV18 to TRBJ2-2; 10 bases align to TRBD2. CDR1 and CDR2 from the germline V gene are KGHSH and LQKENI. This CDR3 contains 16 residues. The V gene end was trimmed by 1 base and the J gene end by 1 base; junction bases not matched to a gene: 0. CDR3 amino acids: CASSPRTSGNTGELFF. DNA of the CDR3: TGTGCCAGCTCACCACGGACTAGCGGGAACACCGGGGAGCTGTTTTTT.

This chain joins TRBV4-3 and TRBJ1-2; 10 nucleotides match TRBD1. Germline trimming cut 2 bases from V and 4 bases from J; bases unmatched to any gene: 1. There are 14 residues in the CDR3. CDR1 LGHNA and CDR2 YSLEER come from the germline V gene. CDR3 amino acids: CASSQRTGGYGYTF. The CDR3 nucleotides are TGCGCCAGCAGCCAACGGACAGGGGGCTATGGCTACACCTTC.

This clone was picked up a small number of times. The chain joins TRBV7-2 to TRBJ2-5; tentative D call: TRBD2 (6 bases). The CDR3 loop spans 15 amino acids. V lost 6 bases and J 1 base, leaving 15 bases between the germline ends. Germline loops: CDR1 SGHTA, CDR2 FQGNSA. The DNA of the CDR3 is TGTGCCAGCAGAAACCGGGACTGGGGCCAAGAGACCCAGTACTTC. Its protein product is CASRNRDWGQETQYF. Together with reference TRBV7-2 and TRBJ2-5, the CDR3 gives the full variable domain: GAGVSQSPSNKVTEKGKDVELRCDPISGHTALYWYRQSLGQGLEFLIYFQGNSAPDKSGLPSDRFSAERTGGSVSTLTIQRTQQEDSAVYLCASRNRDWGQETQYFGPGTRLLVL.

This clone was detected once. V and J are TRBV28 and TRBJ2-3; 10 bases agree with TRBD2. The CDR3 runs 15 residues. V lost 8 bases, J lost 5 bases, and 10 bases stayed unmatched. Germline lookup yields CDR1 MDHEN and CDR2 SYDVKM. DNA of the CDR3: TGTGCCAGCGCACAAAGCGGGAGGGCATTAGATACGCAGTATTTT. Encoded protein: CASAQSGRALDTQYF.

A single count supports this clone. This chain joins TRBV4-1 and TRBJ2-1; D gene unclear. With 4 bases removed from V and 2 bases from J, the gap between germline ends came to 9 bases. Germline V gene data show CDR1 as MGHRA and CDR2 as YSYEKL. The CDR3 runs 14 residues. The CDR3 region is CASSRDPTYNEQFF. In nucleotides, the CDR3 is TGCGCCAGCAGCCGCGATCCTACCTACAATGAGCAGTTCTTC.

This clone came up a few times. The rearrangement links TRBV19 to TRBJ1-1; D is ambiguous. Germline V CDR1 and CDR2: LNHDA, SQIVND (reference sequence). Trimming removed 6 bases from V and 1 base from J, with 9 bases in between. The CDR3 runs to 13 residues. Here the CDR3 DNA reads TGTGCCAGTAGGGTAACACGGAACACTGAAGCTTTCTTT. This gives the protein CASRVTRNTEAFF.

This CDR3 is CASSLAALAGEYEQYF. Written as DNA, the CDR3 is TGTGCCAGCAGCTTAGCTGCTCTAGCGGGAGAGTACGAGCAGTACTTC. The V and J genes are TRBV7-9 and TRBJ2-7, with 10 bases fitting TRBD2. The CDR3 is 16 amino acids. V was pared by 0 bases and J by 4 bases, with 6 bases of the junction left unmatched. Germline values: CDR1 SEHNR, CDR2 FQNEAQ (reference sequence).

This chain connects TRBV27 to TRBJ1-2; D is uncertain. V lost 5 bases and J 5 bases, leaving 6 bases between the germline ends. The germline CDR1 and CDR2 sequences are MNHEY and SMNVEV (reference sequence). The CDR3 is 11 amino acids. CDR3 sequence (DNA): TGTGCCAGCAGTGGAGTTTATGGCTACACCTTC. Protein: CASSGVYGYTF.

This chain connects TRBV15 to TRBJ1-6; D not certain. Per germline, CDR1 LNHNV and CDR2 YYDKDF (reference sequence). Trimming stripped 0 bases from V and 0 bases from J, with 9 bases between. CDR3 length: 17 residues. The chain's CDR3 is CATSREGGSSYNSPLHF. The CDR3 DNA sequence: TGTGCCACCAGCAGAGAAGGCGGTAGCTCCTATAATTCACCCCTCCACTTT.

This clone was found once. DNA for the CDR3: TGTGCCAGCAGCTTACCAGGTCCCTACGAGCAGTACTTC. Amino acids: CASSLPGPYEQYF. This chain joins TRBV7-8 and TRBJ2-7; D remains unclear. CDR3 length: 13 amino acids. V shed 2 bases and J shed 2 bases, with 7 bases lying between them. Germline CDR1 is SGHVS and CDR2 is FQNEAQ.

The rearrangement links TRBV5-6 to TRBJ2-1; D possibly corresponds to TRBD2 (6 bases). CDR1 and CDR2 from the germline V gene are SGHDT and YYEEEE. The V and J ends lost 3 bases and 4 bases respectively, with 14 bases between them. CDR3 length equals 15 residues. The CDR3 DNA follows: TGTGCCAGCAGCTCCCGGAGGCGGGGATACAATGAGCAGTTCTTC. Translating gives CASSSRRRGYNEQFF.

The chain has TRBV19 and TRBJ1-5; 11 bases map to TRBD1. V lost 5 bases, J lost 4 bases, and 4 bases stayed unmatched. From germline, CDR1 is LNHDA and CDR2 SQIVND (reference sequence). The CDR3 sequence is 15 residues long. The DNA of the CDR3 is TGTGCCAGTAGTCCGGGACAGGGGGGAAATCAGCCCCAGCATTTT. The encoded protein is CASSPGQGGNQPQHF. Full variable domain (outside the CDR3, taken from reference TRBV19 and TRBJ1-5): DGGITQSPKYLFRKEGQNVTLSCEQNLNHDAMYWYRQDPGQGLRLIYYSQIVNDFQKGDIAEGYSVSREKKESFPLTVTSAQKNPTAFYLCASSPGQGGNQPQHFGDGTRLSIL.

J is TRBJ2-1 and V is TRBV18; the match to TRBD2 covers 13 bases. V dropped 3 bases and J dropped 12; count of bases not matched to a gene: 11. The CDR3 runs to 16 residues. Germline assignment: CDR1 KGHSH and CDR2 LQKENI. DNA for the CDR3: TGTGCCAGCTCACCTTATGCCGGACTAGCGGGAGTTGGGCAGTTCTTC. Residues: CASSPYAGLAGVGQFF.

This clone was counted ten times or more. V usage is TRBV5-1 and J usage is TRBJ2-3, with TRBD1 identical over 7 bases. The length of the CDR3 is 14 residues. Germline V gene sequence: CDR1 SGHRS, CDR2 YFSETQ. The trim removed 4 bases at V and 3 bases at J, leaving 5 bases unmatched. The CDR3 region is CASSLTGWTDTQYF. Here the CDR3 DNA reads TGCGCCAGCAGCCTGACAGGGTGGACAGATACGCAGTATTTT.

V usage is TRBV7-8 and J usage is TRBJ2-1, with 8 bases lining up with TRBD1. V was pared by 6 bases and J by 0 bases, with 4 bases of the junction left unmatched. This CDR3 has 15 residues. Germline V lookup: CDR1 SGHVS, CDR2 FQNEAQ. CDR3 sequence: CASRDRVSSYNEQFF. The CDR3 coding sequence is TGTGCCAGCAGGGACAGGGTCAGCTCCTACAATGAGCAGTTCTTC.

The chain uses TRBV18 and TRBJ1-5, with 7 bases fitting TRBD1. V lost 2 bases to trimming and J lost 2 bases; unmatched junction nucleotides: 3. From germline, CDR1 is KGHSH and CDR2 LQKENI. CDR3 length equals 15 residues. The CDR3 region has the DNA TGTGCCAGCTCACCAGAGGGGGCGGGCAATCAGCCCCAGCATTTT. It encodes CASSPEGAGNQPQHF.

The rearrangement links TRBV28 to TRBJ1-1; TRBD1 matches at 8 bases. Germline V lookup: CDR1 MDHEN, CDR2 SYDVKM. Trimming at V came to 6 bases and at J to 5 bases, leaving 8 bases not matched to a gene. The CDR3 totals 14 residues. The CDR3 DNA reads TGTGCCAGCAGCCAGCGGACAGGGCGGACTGAAGCTTTCTTT. Translating gives CASSQRTGRTEAFF.

V and J are TRBV5-4 and TRBJ2-3, with unresolved D. CDR3 length: 15 residues. V was clipped by 0 bases and J by 4 bases, with 12 bases between them. Germline V gene lookup returns CDR1 SGHNT and CDR2 YYREEE (reference sequence). The CDR3 region has the DNA TGTGCCAGCAGCTTGGCCGGGTATCCGGCAGATACGCAGTATTTT. Translated, it gives CASSLAGYPADTQYF.

V is TRBV3-1 (or the pseudogene TRBV3-2) and J is TRBJ2-1; D unresolved. Germline lookup yields CDR1 LGHDT and CDR2 YNNKEL (reference sequence). The CDR3 sequence is 14 residues long. The V end was cut by 1 base, the J end by 6 bases, with 10 bases between. CDR3 residues: CASSQGAGPNEQFF. The CDR3 nucleotides are TGTGCCAGCAGCCAAGGCGCAGGCCCCAATGAGCAGTTCTTC.

The rearrangement links TRBV5-1 to TRBJ1-6; 9 bases are a match to TRBD1. The CDR3 has 16 residues. V lost 0 bases to trimming and J lost 9 bases; unmatched junction nucleotides: 7. Germline values: CDR1 SGHRS, CDR2 YFSETQ. The CDR3 DNA follows: TGCGCCAGCAGCTTGGGGACAGGGGTGGCAAGTTCACCCCTCCACTTT. Its translation: CASSLGTGVASSPLHF.

A note on this clone: Other DNA sequences of this sample code for an identical CDR3. V is TRBV3-1 (or the pseudogene TRBV3-2) and J is TRBJ2-1; 9 bases are a match to TRBD2. V was pared by 2 bases and J by 0 bases, with 2 bases of the junction left unmatched. The germline CDR1 and CDR2 sequences are LGHDT and YNNKEL (reference sequence). The CDR3 is made up of 16 amino acids. The CDR3 region has the DNA TGTGCCAGCAGCCAACGTAGCGGGAGCTCCTACAATGAGCAGTTCTTC. This encodes CASSQRSGSSYNEQFF.

The chain links TRBV19 to TRBJ2-1; D is possibly TRBD2 (5 bases). Looked up from germline, CDR1 is LNHDA and CDR2 is SQIVND (reference sequence). Trimming took 7 bases from V and 5 from J, leaving 18 bases between them. The CDR3 runs to 15 residues. The DNA of the CDR3 is TGTGCCAGTACCTTTTCTAGCATCCCCAACAATGAGCAGTTCTTC. This codes for CASTFSSIPNNEQFF.

J is TRBJ2-2 and V is TRBV5-1, with TRBD1 matching over 10 bases. The CDR3 is made up of 15 amino acids. The germline V gene has CDR1 SGHRS and CDR2 YFSETQ. Trimming cost V 4 bases and J 4 bases; bases outside gene matches: 4. The CDR3 reads CASSLGQGLTGELFF. DNA for the CDR3: TGCGCCAGCAGCCTGGGACAGGGGCTCACCGGGGAGCTGTTTTTT.

The chain has TRBV24-1 and TRBJ2-5; 8 bases are a match to TRBD1. V lost 3 bases to trimming and J lost 7 bases; unmatched junction nucleotides: 9. This CDR3 spans 15 amino acids. The germline V gene has CDR1 KGHDR and CDR2 SFDVKD. Here the CDR3 reads CATSDRGQAVGTQYF. CDR3 in DNA: TGTGCCACCAGTGATCGGGGACAGGCTGTGGGGACCCAGTACTTC.

This clone has a handful of counts. CDR3 region: CASSQDTGGGFINEQFF. Written as DNA, the CDR3 is TGTGCCAGCAGCCAGGACACAGGGGGCGGATTCATCAATGAGCAGTTCTTC. The rearrangement links TRBV3-1 (or the pseudogene TRBV3-2) to TRBJ2-1, with 9 bases aligning to TRBD1. Germline V CDR1 and CDR2: LGHDT, YNNKEL (reference sequence). There are 17 residues in the CDR3. The V and J ends lost 3 bases and 6 bases, in that order; junction bases with no gene match: 12.

The gene calls are TRBV19 and TRBJ1-5; possible D gene TRBD1, 6 bases. V lost 4 bases and J lost 7, with 11 bases in between. The CDR3 totals 13 residues. Germline lookup yields CDR1 LNHDA and CDR2 SQIVND (reference sequence). The DNA of the CDR3 is TGTGCCAGTAGTAAACAGGGAAGGCAGCCCCAGCATTTT. Translating it yields CASSKQGRQPQHF.

V gene TRBV7-9 combines with J gene TRBJ2-1, with 10 nucleotides matching TRBD2. This CDR3 comprises 15 residues. Germline trimming cut 6 bases from V and 4 bases from J; bases unmatched to any gene: 6. Germline CDR1 is SEHNR and CDR2 is FQNEAQ (reference sequence). CDR3 sequence: CASSWTSGPYNEQFF. The DNA for the CDR3 is TGTGCCAGCAGTTGGACTAGCGGTCCTTACAATGAGCAGTTCTTC.

The rearrangement links TRBV24-1 to TRBJ2-7, with 8 positions matching TRBD1. Trimming removed 4 bases from V and 6 bases from J; junction bases left unmatched: 10. CDR3 length equals 15 residues. The germline V gene encodes CDR1 KGHDR and CDR2 SFDVKD. CDR3: CATSEGQGRRREQYF. CDR3 nucleotides: TGTGCCACCAGTGAAGGACAGGGAAGGCGACGCGAGCAGTACTTC.

The rearrangement uses TRBV28 and TRBJ1-1, with D perhaps TRBD1 (5 bases). V lost 3 bases, J lost 4 bases, and 12 bases lay in between. The CDR3 is 14 residues long. CDR1 is MDHEN, CDR2 SYDVKM, per germline. CDR3 loop: CASSLNRKGTEAFF. CDR3 nucleotide sequence: TGTGCCAGCAGTTTGAACAGGAAGGGCACTGAAGCTTTCTTT.

The chain joins TRBV6-2 or TRBV6-3 to TRBJ2-7, with D perhaps TRBD1 (8 bases). The CDR3 is 18 residues long. Looked up from germline, CDR1 is MNHEY and CDR2 is SVGEGT. The V gene lost 2 bases and the J gene lost 1 base, with 21 bases spanning the gap. The DNA of the CDR3 is TGTGCCAGCAGTTACCTCCGAGGACAGGGACTAATTTCCTACGAGCAGTACTTC. Translated, it gives CASSYLRGQGLISYEQYF.

This clone was observed a few times. The V and J genes are TRBV6-2 or TRBV6-3 and TRBJ1-5; perhaps TRBD1 as D (5 bases). CDR1 is MNHEY, CDR2 SVGEGT, per germline. The V end was cut by 0 bases, the J end by 0 bases, with 9 bases between. This CDR3 region has 16 residues. The CDR3 sequence is CASSYSTALSNQPQHF. The DNA for the CDR3 is TGTGCCAGCAGTTACTCGACAGCTCTTAGCAATCAGCCCCAGCATTTT.